What follows is one T cell receptor (beta chain) and its context. The specificity of this receptor is unknown. Base qualities are not recorded, but no much larger clone differs from it by a single base. V loses 4 bases, J loses 1 base, and the germline ends lie 6 bases apart. Per the germline V gene (reference sequence), SGHKS is the CDR1 and YYEKEE is the CDR2. From the cysteine through the phenylalanine, the CDR3 covers 13 amino acids. Only CDR3 DNA is held: 39 bases, read in frame from base 1. Healthy HIV-negative adults with no recently reported acute infections or vaccinations were included as donors. Every donor was a Caucasian adult living in Nashville, Tennessee, USA. CD4+ T cells were enriched by magnetic negative selection; naive cells were then positively selected on CD45RA, and the negative fraction formed the memory subset. Blood was obtained by leukapheresis, after which PBMCs were separated by Ficoll-Histopaque density gradient centrifugation and cryopreserved in liquid nitrogen vapor phase. Analytical flow cytometry was used to check the purity and quantity of every magnetically sorted T cell population. Genomic DNA was isolated from each sorted fraction and quantified by UV absorbance on a Nanodrop 2000c.

The data are from a study of shared clonotypes between healthy human individuals (dated by TCRdb to the early 2020s). Describing the broader study: The cohort comprised two women and a few men aged 18 to 49 years. For each donor, three plates each were used for CD4 naive and CD4 memory, two plates were used for CD8 naive, and one plate was used for CD8 memory. To estimate repertoire size and how much clonotype sharing occurs between individuals, the study deeply sequenced the blood TCR repertoires of roughly 5 healthy adults. Libraries were prepared and TCR repertoires were sequenced by different laboratories using diverse techniques, in order to increase sequencing depth and limit assay-specific biases. Leukapheresis yielded between about 0.9 and 8.9 billion PBMCs per donor. Study-level results and caveats: Across four donors, around 5% of naive CD4, roughly 3.5% of naive CD8, 2.3% of memory CD4, and approximately 0.42% of memory CD8 clonotypes were shared. The genetic and exposure-history diversity represented was limited by the small number of donors. Only blood was sampled, and tissue TCR repertoires likely differ from those in blood. Naive subsets generally had larger estimated clonotype richness than memory subsets did. Rarefaction of sorted-subset datasets indicated incomplete sequencing despite the large sequencing depth. Compared with non-shared clonotypes, the clonotypes found in all four sorted-subset donors had higher generation probabilities. Based on pairwise subsampling, the degree of clonotype sharing among donors was expected to be affected by sequencing depth.

Using the deep immunoSEQ assay, multiplex PCR amplified TCR CDR3 regions from genomic DNA. Extracted genomic DNA from each cell subset was spread evenly across all wells of several immunoSEQ 96-well plates, with each plate serving as a replicate. For sorted subsets, each replicate PCR was loaded with approximately 0.2 ug genomic DNA, equivalent to approximately 27,000 T cell genomes. The purified libraries were quantified using a Qubit 3.0 fluorometer, sized with a Bioanalyzer 2100, and then quantified again using the KAPA Library Quantification kit. Every immunoSEQ 96-well plate was sequenced on a separate single-read 150-cycle Illumina NextSeq 550 flow cell. As for the original processing: The immunoSEQ output contained only junctional sequences without quality scores, so filtering could not match that applied to full-length reads. To assign V/J genes and CDR3, sequences were annotated against IMGT germline references using PyIR, a Python wrapper for IgBLAST v1.9. Any read was removed if the V/J assignment was weak (E-value above 1e-6), the CDR3 was missing, or the read contained stop codons, out-of-frame junctions, or ambiguous translated residues. V3J clonotypes were defined as sequences sharing the same inferred V gene, J gene, and CDR3 amino acid sequence. Percentage overlap between repertoires was calculated by dividing the number of shared unique clonotypes by the size of the smaller repertoire. Three approaches were used to assess repertoire richness: RTK rarefaction, the Chao1 estimator, and Recon v2.1 estimates of unobserved clonotypes. For all TCRbeta clonotypes obtained by the gDNA method from a few donors, generation probabilities were computed with OLGA. The clones in this table, taken by TCRdb from immuneACCESS, are in-frame only. Not every clone is retained; where verified, under half of the shortfall comes from an unresolved V gene, and the cause of the rest is unknown. Clone size and the V and J calls come from that table; the DNA yielded D and trimming. This sample gives 2,100,000 or so clones in total; 90% to 96% of them show up just once. The ten largest clones add up to 0.1% to 0.15% of the sample.

Source material: naive CD4+ T cells sorted from blood. The cell subset or site tag for this specimen amounts to: CD45RA+ positively selected. The TCR originated in a man aged 18 to 30 in good health. Here the chain combines TRBV5-5 and TRBJ2-1; the D segment cannot be called with confidence. Read as DNA, the sequence is TGTGCCAGCAGCCCCGGATCCTACAATGAGCAGTTCTTC. Translated, this is CASSPGSYNEQFF.